The sequence of this T cell receptor beta chain was determined in a study of T cells in Graves' hyperthyroidism and ophthalmopathy. The table lists this clonotype with a few counts. Its antigen remains unknown. RNA transcripts were the template for amplifying TCR beta CDR3 regions. HTBI primers were the set used in a first-round RT-PCR of the TCR CDR3. TCRdb reanalysed the multiplex PCR reads using MiXCR and keeps one entry per CDR3 protein. This sample has around 450,000 distinct CDR3 sequences, with approximately 14% found just once. Findings and caveats of the study: Ophthalmopathy stood apart from stable hyperthyroidism in a 13 V-J model.

Graves' hyperthyroidism was deemed stable absent ophthalmopathy progression within 18 months. With a duration under 2 months, the hyperthyroidism was newly diagnosed in patients aged 18 to 65. Fresh 10 ml peripheral blood yielded PBMCs. The CDR3 runs 18 residues. V gave up 2 bases and J gave up 5 bases; unmatched junction bases: 6. Germline V gene sequence: CDR1 LGHDT, CDR2 YNNKEL (reference sequence). The clonotype originates from a woman between 18 and 29 years old with Graves' hyperthyroidism. The chain joins TRBV3-1 to TRBJ2-2; 15 bases are a match to TRBD2. Sequencing input: blood. The CDR3 sequence is CASSQLGGLAGGTGELFF. In nucleotides, the CDR3 is TGTGCCAGCAGCCAATTGGGGGGACTAGCGGGAGGTACCGGGGAGCTGTTTTTT.